These 30 T cell receptor beta chains share one sample of origin, sequenced in a study of OX40 agonist ivuxolimab in advanced cancers. Only in-frame clones appear in the TCRdb table, and some are missing; sequencing was by immunoSEQ multiplex PCR. The data show about 92,000 clones, with roughly 90% seen just once and approximately 0.32% held by the top ten. The sample here was CD4+ or CD8+ T cells sorted from blood, taken in a trial of the OX40 agonist ivuxolimab. These receptors originate from an adult with an advanced solid tumor such as melanoma, head and neck, liver or kidney cancer.

The chain employs TRBV5-5 and TRBJ2-5, with 7 positions matching TRBD2. Losses at the gene ends were 6 bases for V and 2 bases for J; bases not matched to a gene: 13. The germline V gene encodes CDR1 SGHKS and CDR2 YYEKEE (reference sequence). There are 16 residues in the CDR3. The CDR3 loop is CASTLSPGGGQETQYF. DNA for the CDR3: TGTGCCAGCACCCTTAGCCCGGGAGGAGGACAAGAGACCCAGTACTTC.

V gene TRBV9 combines with J gene TRBJ1-1; D call uncertain. V shed 1 base and J shed 2 bases, with 12 bases lying between them. CDR1 is SGDLS, CDR2 YYNGEE, per germline. The CDR3 has 15 residues. This chain's CDR3 is CASSVFPRANTEAFF. The DNA for the CDR3 is TGTGCCAGCAGCGTATTCCCGCGGGCAAACACTGAAGCTTTCTTT.

The sample holds one count of this clone. Here the CDR3 DNA reads TGTGCCAGCAGCTCTACGACAGGGACCTACGAGCAGTACTTC. Its translation: CASSSTTGTYEQYF. The V and J genes are TRBV5-4 and TRBJ2-7; 7 bases fit TRBD1. The J segment lost 2 bases and the V segment lost 3 bases, leaving 5 bases of the junction unmatched. Germline CDR1 SGHNT, CDR2 YYREEE (reference sequence). This CDR3 is built from 14 residues.

The rearrangement uses TRBV6-1 and TRBJ2-4; 9 positions match TRBD2. V gave up 2 bases and J gave up 1 base; unmatched junction bases: 15. In germline, CDR1 is MNHNS, CDR2 SASEGT. The CDR3 has 20 amino acids. This chain's CDR3 is CASSESRGGGPDRAKNIQYF. In DNA form, the CDR3 reads TGTGCCAGCAGTGAATCGCGGGGGGGAGGGCCTGATCGGGCCAAAAACATTCAGTACTTC.

This clone ranks as medium-sized. The J gene is TRBJ2-5, the V gene TRBV5-1; a possible D gene is TRBD2 (5 bases). The CDR3 runs 14 residues. Germline CDR1 SGHRS, CDR2 YFSETQ. Trimming took 0 bases from V and 5 from J, leaving 11 bases between them. This chain's CDR3 is CASSLGPEVETQYF. CDR3 DNA sequence: TGCGCCAGCAGCTTGGGTCCGGAGGTCGAGACCCAGTACTTC.

The chain carries TRBV2 and TRBJ2-5, with TRBD1 as a possible D gene (5 bases). Looked up from germline, CDR1 is SNHLY and CDR2 is FYNNEI. CDR3 size: 14 residues. The V end was cut by 4 bases, the J end by 4 bases, with 13 bases between. The CDR3 sequence: CASSGGHRSETQYF. In DNA, the CDR3 is TGTGCCAGCAGTGGTGGACATCGATCAGAGACCCAGTACTTC. Together with reference TRBV2 and TRBJ2-5, the CDR3 gives the full variable domain: EPEVTQTPSHQVTQMGQEVILRCVPISNHLYFYWYRQILGQKVEFLVSFYNNEISEKSEIFDDQFSVERPDGSNFTLKIRSTKLEDSAMYFCASSGGHRSETQYFGPGTRLLVL.

The chain joins TRBV6-1 to TRBJ1-2, with 7 bases lining up with TRBD1. CDR1 MNHNS and CDR2 SASEGT come from the germline V gene. The V gene end was trimmed by 3 bases and the J gene end by 0 bases; junction bases not matched to a gene: 4. This CDR3 has 15 amino acids. CDR3 amino acids: CASSDAGGANYGYTF. CDR3 nucleotides: TGTGCCAGCAGTGATGCAGGGGGGGCTAACTATGGCTACACCTTC.

J is TRBJ1-2 and V is TRBV28; TRBD1 matches at 7 bases. Unmatched junction bases numbered 3, after V lost 4 bases and J lost 4 bases. The CDR3 has 13 amino acids. Germline CDR1 and CDR2: MDHEN and SYDVKM. CDR3 nucleotide sequence: TGTGCCAGCAGTTGGGGACAGCTCTATGGCTACACCTTC. Its protein is CASSWGQLYGYTF.

The chain combines TRBV18 with TRBJ1-1; tentative D call: TRBD1 (5 bases). V was shortened by 3 bases and J by 7 bases, with 12 bases between the two germline ends. The CDR3 extends over 13 amino acids. In germline, CDR1 is KGHSH, CDR2 LQKENI. The CDR3 sequence is CASSPRQLGEAFF. The CDR3 DNA reads as TGTGCCAGCTCACCGAGACAGCTAGGTGAAGCTTTCTTT.

This chain uses TRBV15 with TRBJ2-1; 7 bases line up with TRBD2. V gave up 3 bases and J gave up 7 bases; unmatched junction bases: 12. The length of the CDR3 is 16 residues. Germline V gene sequence: CDR1 LNHNV, CDR2 YYDKDF (reference sequence). DNA for the CDR3: TGTGCCACCAGCAGCCCCCGGGGGGACGAATCGAATGAGCAGTTCTTC. Encoded protein: CATSSPRGDESNEQFF.

This clone was detected a few times. V usage is TRBV9 and J usage is TRBJ2-7; D might be TRBD1 (6 bases). CDR3 length: 15 amino acids. The germline CDR1 and CDR2 sequences are SGDLS and YYNGEE. The V gene lost 2 bases and the J gene lost 5 bases, with 17 bases spanning the gap. CDR3 amino acids: CASSVRGHLLDEQYF. CDR3 nucleotide sequence: TGTGCCAGCAGCGTGAGGGGACATCTTCTGGACGAGCAGTACTTC.

The chain is built from TRBV7-9 and TRBJ2-3, with D hard to call. Trimming cost V 2 bases and J 5 bases, with 5 bases left between them. CDR3 length: 12 amino acids. Germline V CDR1 and CDR2: SEHNR, FQNEAQ (reference sequence). In DNA form, the CDR3 reads TGTGCCAGCAGCTTAATGGGAGATACGCAGTATTTT. Translating gives CASSLMGDTQYF.

The chain combines TRBV28 with TRBJ2-1; no clear D. The ends were cut back, 2 bases at V and 1 base at J, with 15 bases in the middle. The germline V gene has CDR1 MDHEN and CDR2 SYDVKM. This CDR3 has 17 residues. The CDR3 nucleotides read TGTGCCAGCAGTTTACCCTCCTTTCAAAGGTCCTACAATGAGCAGTTCTTC. It is translated as CASSLPSFQRSYNEQFF.

The rearrangement links TRBV7-2 to TRBJ1-5; D remains unclear. Per the germline V gene, CDR1 is SGHTA and CDR2 is FQGNSA. The CDR3 spans 18 residues. The V and J ends lost 0 bases and 0 bases respectively, with 15 bases between them. This CDR3 reads CASSLASSGAYSNQPQHF. CDR3 sequence (DNA): TGTGCCAGCAGCTTAGCGTCTTCGGGAGCCTATAGCAATCAGCCCCAGCATTTT.

The gene calls are TRBV15 and TRBJ2-3; TRBD2 is a possible D gene (5 bases). Germline assignment: CDR1 LNHNV and CDR2 YYDKDF (reference sequence). CDR3 length: 13 amino acids. Trimming took off 5 bases at V and 2 bases at J, with 8 bases between the two ends. The CDR3: CATSLRDTDTQYF. CDR3 in DNA: TGTGCCACCAGCCTCCGGGACACAGATACGCAGTATTTT. The full variable domain, its missing parts supplied by reference TRBV15 and TRBJ2-3, is DAMVIQNPRYQVTQFGKPVTLSCSQTLNHNVMYWYQQKSSQAPKLLFHYYDKDFNNEADTPDNFQSRRPNTSFCFLDIRSPGLGDTAMYLCATSLRDTDTQYFGPGTRLTVL.

The V and J genes are TRBV2 and TRBJ1-5; D remains ambiguous. Trimming left V 5 bases short and J 9 bases short, with 11 bases between. The germline V gene encodes CDR1 SNHLY and CDR2 FYNNEI. CDR3 length: 12 amino acids. The CDR3 reads CASSNYAGPQHF. The CDR3 DNA sequence: TGTGCCAGCAGTAACTACGCGGGGCCCCAGCATTTT.

The chain couples TRBV5-6 to TRBJ1-4, with D maybe TRBD1 (5 bases). This CDR3 comprises 14 residues. From germline, CDR1 is SGHDT and CDR2 YYEEEE. V gave up 0 bases and J gave up 7 bases, with 10 bases separating them. The DNA of the CDR3 is TGTGCCAGCAGCTTGGATGGGGGTCCTGAAAAACTGTTTTTT. Translation gives CASSLDGGPEKLFF.

The chain carries TRBV5-6 and TRBJ1-5; D is possibly TRBD1 (6 bases). Germline loops: CDR1 SGHDT, CDR2 YYEEEE. The CDR3 length is 13 residues. V was trimmed by 0 bases and J by 7 bases, leaving 8 bases between them. CDR3 protein: CASSLARGQPQHF. DNA for the CDR3: TGTGCCAGCAGCTTGGCCAGGGGCCAGCCCCAGCATTTT.

The V gene is TRBV5-1, the J gene TRBJ2-7, with 12 bases lining up with TRBD2. This CDR3 is 19 amino acids long. Germline assignment: CDR1 SGHRS and CDR2 YFSETQ. The junction had 19 bases not matched to a gene; V was cut back by 4 bases and J by 5 bases. In nucleotides, the CDR3 is TGCGCCAGCAGCCCCCGGCGGGCTAGCGGGAGGGGACTTAGGGACGAGCAGTACTTC. Amino acids: CASSPRRASGRGLRDEQYF.

The chain joins TRBV7-2 to TRBJ1-2, with D hard to call. Trimming left V 3 bases short and J 0 bases short, with 8 bases between. The germline gives CDR1 SGHTA, CDR2 FQGNSA. The CDR3 extends over 14 amino acids. CDR3 DNA: TGTGCCAGCAGCTTGGGTGGGGCTAACTATGGCTACACCTTC. Protein sequence: CASSLGGANYGYTF.

This chain joins TRBV9 and TRBJ2-1; 14 bases agree with TRBD2. The CDR3 is 17 amino acids. Germline V gene sequence: CDR1 SGDLS, CDR2 YYNGEE. V dropped 2 bases and J dropped 6; count of bases not matched to a gene: 7. The CDR3 spells CASSVRGLAGGSNEQFF. In DNA, the CDR3 is TGTGCCAGCAGCGTTAGAGGACTAGCGGGAGGATCCAATGAGCAGTTCTTC.

The rearrangement uses TRBV30 and TRBJ2-3; no definite D call. Trimming took off 3 bases at V and 6 bases at J, with 10 bases between the two ends. Germline V gives CDR1 GTSNPN, CDR2 SVGIG (reference sequence). CDR3 length equals 12 residues. CDR3 in amino acids: CAWRLSGDTQYF. The CDR3 nucleotides read TGTGCCTGGAGACTATCGGGCGATACGCAGTATTTT.

This chain uses TRBV2 with TRBJ1-1, with D possibly TRBD1 on 5 matching bases. Germline values: CDR1 SNHLY, CDR2 FYNNEI. The ends were cut back, 6 bases at V and 1 base at J, with 21 bases in the middle. The CDR3 length is 17 residues. CDR3 DNA sequence: TGTGCCAGCAGCCCAGGTTCTCCAGGGAGAGGGAACACTGAAGCTTTCTTT. The encoded protein is CASSPGSPGRGNTEAFF.

J is TRBJ2-1 and V is TRBV5-1; no firm D call. The CDR3 contains 12 residues. From germline, CDR1 is SGHRS and CDR2 YFSETQ. Deletions cut 2 bases from V and 7 bases from J, with 7 bases between. For the CDR3, the DNA is TGCGCCAGCAGCTTCGATGGGAATGAGCAGTTCTTC. Its translation is CASSFDGNEQFF.

The rearrangement joins TRBV5-4 to TRBJ2-7; D remains ambiguous. The CDR3 totals 14 residues. In germline, CDR1 is SGHNT, CDR2 YYREEE (reference sequence). Trimming left V 0 bases short and J 0 bases short, with 7 bases between. CDR3 loop: CASSLDSTSYEQYF. CDR3 nucleotide sequence: TGTGCCAGCAGCTTGGACAGTACCTCCTACGAGCAGTACTTC.

CDR3 loop: CASSPSTGGTEAFF. The DNA for the CDR3 is TGTGCCAGCAGTCCTTCCACAGGTGGGACTGAAGCTTTCTTT. V usage is TRBV6-4 and J usage is TRBJ1-1; a possible D gene is TRBD1 (5 bases). The V end was cut by 5 bases, the J end by 5 bases, with 15 bases between. From germline, CDR1 is MRHNA and CDR2 SNTAGT. This CDR3 is built from 14 residues.

The rearrangement links TRBV7-8 to TRBJ2-3, with D perhaps TRBD1 (6 bases). With 6 bases removed from V and 3 bases from J, the gap between germline ends came to 19 bases. Germline loops: CDR1 SGHVS, CDR2 FQNEAQ. The CDR3 loop spans 16 amino acids. CDR3 sequence: CASRSRGRLGTDTQYF. The CDR3 DNA sequence: TGTGCCAGCAGGTCCAGGGGCCGCCTTGGGACAGATACGCAGTATTTT.

The V and J genes are TRBV5-1 and TRBJ2-7, with D perhaps TRBD1 or TRBD2 (5 bases each). Germline CDR1 reads SGHRS; CDR2 reads YFSETQ. The germline V and J ends were trimmed by 4 bases and 2 bases, with 19 bases remaining between them. The CDR3 totals 16 residues. The CDR3: CASSAGDPGPTYEQYF. The DNA of the CDR3 is TGCGCCAGCAGCGCCGGGGACCCAGGCCCAACCTACGAGCAGTACTTC. The full variable domain, completed using reference TRBV5-1 and TRBJ2-7, is KAGVTQTPRYLIKTRGQQVTLSCSPISGHRSVSWYQQTPGQGLQFLFEYFSETQRNKGNFPGRFSGRQFSNSRSEMNVSTLELGDSALYLCASSAGDPGPTYEQYFGPGTRLTVT.

The chain recombines TRBV4-2 with TRBJ1-3; D is ambiguous. The V end lost 0 bases, the J end lost 0 bases, and 9 bases lay between the germline ends. Germline lookup yields CDR1 LGHNA and CDR2 YNFKEQ. The CDR3 has 16 residues. CDR3 loop: CASSQDNINSGNTIYF. For the CDR3, the DNA is TGTGCCAGCAGCCAAGATAACATCAACTCTGGAAACACCATATATTTT.

The chain recombines TRBV2 with TRBJ2-2; TRBD2 matches 9 bases. Germline lookup yields CDR1 SNHLY and CDR2 FYNNEI. With V trimmed by 6 bases and J by 10 bases, 12 bases remained unmatched. The CDR3 runs to 15 residues. CDR3 amino acids: CASSKTSGLSVELFF. The CDR3 bases are TGTGCCAGCAGCAAAACTAGCGGGCTCAGTGTGGAGCTGTTTTTT.